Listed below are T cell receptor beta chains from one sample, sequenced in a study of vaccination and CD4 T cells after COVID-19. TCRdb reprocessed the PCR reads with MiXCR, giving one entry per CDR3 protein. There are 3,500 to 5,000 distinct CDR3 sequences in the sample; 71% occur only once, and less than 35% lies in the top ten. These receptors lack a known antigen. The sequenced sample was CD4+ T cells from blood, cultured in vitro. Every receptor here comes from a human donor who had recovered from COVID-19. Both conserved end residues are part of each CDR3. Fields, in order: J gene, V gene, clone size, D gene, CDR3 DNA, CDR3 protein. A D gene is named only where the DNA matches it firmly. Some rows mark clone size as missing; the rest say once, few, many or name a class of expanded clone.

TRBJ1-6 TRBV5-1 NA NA TGCGCCAGCAGCTTGGAGTCCAGGGCAGGCCCTAATTCACCCCTCCACTTT CASSLESRAGPNSPLHF
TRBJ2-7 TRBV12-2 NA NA TGTGCAAGTCGCTTAGGAGGAATTGGGAGGGAGCAGTACTTC CASRLGGIGREQYF
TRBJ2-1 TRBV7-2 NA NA TGTGCCAGCAGCTCCGGTCCCTTCAGTTACAATGAGCAGTTCTTC CASSSGPFSYNEQFF
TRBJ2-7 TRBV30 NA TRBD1 TGTGCCTGGAGTGAGGGACAGCAGCAGTGGCAGTACTTC CAWSEGQQQWQYF
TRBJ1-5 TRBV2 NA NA TGTGCCAGCAGTGGCTCAGGGTTGGAGAATCAGCCCCAGCATTTT CASSGSGLENQPQHF
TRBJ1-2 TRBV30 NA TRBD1 TGTGCCTGGGGAGGGGACAGGCGGATTGGCTACACCTTC CAWGGDRRIGYTF
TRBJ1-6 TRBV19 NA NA TGTGCCAGTAGCCCGGGGACTGGAAATTCACCCCTCCACTTT CASSPGTGNSPLHF
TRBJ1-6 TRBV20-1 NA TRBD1 TGCAGTGCGGTACCCGACAGGGTTTCACCCCTCCACTTT CSAVPDRVSPLHF
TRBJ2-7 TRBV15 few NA TGTGCCACCAGCAGAACAAGCGGGACAGGAATGACCTACGAGCAGTACTTC CATSRTSGTGMTYEQYF
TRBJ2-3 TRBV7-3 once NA TGTGCCAGCAGCTTATTTGGTGGTCGCGCGGATACGCAGTATTTT CASSLFGGRADTQYF
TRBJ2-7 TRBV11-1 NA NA TGTGCCAGCAGCGCGGCCTACGAGCAGTACTTC CASSAAYEQYF
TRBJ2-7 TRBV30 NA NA TGTGCCTGGAGCCGGGGCGGCTACGAGCAGTACTTC CAWSRGGYEQYF
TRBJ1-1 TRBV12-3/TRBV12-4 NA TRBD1 TGTGCCAGCAGTCTCTTACAGGGGAGCACTGAAGCTTTCTTT CASSLLQGSTEAFF
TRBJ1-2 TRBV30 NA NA TGTGCCTGGAGCGGGACACACTATGGCTACACCTTC CAWSGTHYGYTF
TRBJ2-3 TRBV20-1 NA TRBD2 TGCAGTGCTAGGCGGGAGCGGGGGGTGTTCACAGATACGCAGTATTTT CSARRERGVFTDTQYF
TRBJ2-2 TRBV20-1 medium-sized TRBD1 TGCAGTGCTGAACAGGGGGCCGGGGAGCTGTTTTTT CSAEQGAGELFF
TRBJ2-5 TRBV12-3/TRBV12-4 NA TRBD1 TGTGCCAGCAGTTTAGCGGGATCAGGGGGAAAAGAGACCCAGTACTTC CASSLAGSGGKETQYF
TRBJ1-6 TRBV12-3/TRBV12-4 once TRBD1 TGTGCCAGCAGTTACCTGAGGACAGGGAATTCACCCCTCCACTTT CASSYLRTGNSPLHF
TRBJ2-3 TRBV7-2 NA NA TGTGCCAGCAGCTTAGCCGGGGTTATTCCTAGTCGGGATACGCAGTATTTT CASSLAGVIPSRDTQYF
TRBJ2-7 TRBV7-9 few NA TGTGCCAGCAGCTTAGGGCAGGTGGGCGAGCAGTACTTC CASSLGQVGEQYF
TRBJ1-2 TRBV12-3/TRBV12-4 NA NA TGTGCCAGCGCCTTGCAGGGGCAAGGCTACACCTTC CASALQGQGYTF
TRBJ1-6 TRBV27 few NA TGTGCCAGCAGCCCACCCCCCGGCACGTATAATTCACCCCTCCACTTT CASSPPPGTYNSPLHF
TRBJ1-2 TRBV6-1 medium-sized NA TGTGCCACCCAAAGGACACAGGGAACTAACTATGGCTACACCTTC CATQRTQGTNYGYTF
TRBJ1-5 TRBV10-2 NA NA TGCGCCAGCAGTGAGTCATCAATTAGCAATCAGCCCCAGCATTTT CASSESSISNQPQHF
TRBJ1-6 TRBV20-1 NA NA TGCAGTGCTAGTCAGGGTCAAGGCTCCTATAATTCACCCCTCCACTTT CSASQGQGSYNSPLHF
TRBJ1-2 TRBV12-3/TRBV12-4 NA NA TGTGCCAGCACCCGCGACCGTGGGACTGGCTACACCTTC CASTRDRGTGYTF
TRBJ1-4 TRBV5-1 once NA TGCGCCAGCAGCTTGGGCAGTCTAGGAGATAATGAAAAACTGTTTTTT CASSLGSLGDNEKLFF
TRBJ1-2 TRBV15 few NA TGTGCCACCAGCAGGGGGATTATATACCGGGCAGGGGTTGGAAATGGCTACACCTTC CATSRGIIYRAGVGNGYTF
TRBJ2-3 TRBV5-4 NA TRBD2 TGTGCCAGCAGCTTGAGCCTAGCGGGGGTCGTCTCCGCAGATACGCAGTATTTT CASSLSLAGVVSADTQYF
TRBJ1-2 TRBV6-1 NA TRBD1 TGTGCCAGCAGTCCTAATATTCCGGGACAGGGGGATGGCTACACCTTC CASSPNIPGQGDGYTF
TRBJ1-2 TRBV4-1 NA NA TGCGCCAGCAGCCACCGACCTGGGTCCGACCCGGGCTACACCTTC CASSHRPGSDPGYTF
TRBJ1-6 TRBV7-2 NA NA TGTGCCAGCAGCTTAGTCAGGGGCGAAGATTCACCCCTCCACTTT CASSLVRGEDSPLHF
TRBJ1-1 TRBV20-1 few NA TGCAGTGCCACCCGGGGGGGGAGGACTGAAGCTTTCTTT CSATRGGRTEAFF